This T cell receptor beta chain was observed in a study of identical twins' blood T cells (dated by TCRdb to the early 2010s). Regarding the research as a whole: The approximately 12 libraries, six for the alpha chain and six for the beta chain, together yielded some 48 million Illumina reads. To assess how genetics influences repertoire formation, the study used next-generation sequencing to compare the TCR alpha and beta chain repertoires of three pairs of monozygous twins. The paper as a whole reports these results and caveats: V gene usage was reported to be markedly more similar within twin pairs than between unrelated donors, even among non-selected out-of-frame TCRbeta clonotypes. The number of CDR3 clonotypes shared between two donors was mainly determined by the product of the cloneset sizes of the two donors, and no clear deviation from this trend was shown by twins. Among the most abundant TCRbeta clonotypes, more CDR3 sequences were shared by each donor with her twin than with unrelated donors. Because the twins were reared together, environmental influences could not be excluded as an explanation for twin similarity. The study stated that the proposed role of the TCRalpha J segment in MHC recognition during thymic selection needs to be validated by independent studies.

About this clonotype: This clone's antigen is unknown. Base qualities are not at hand, and no much larger clone is one base apart.

The CDR3 numbers 11 residues from cysteine through phenylalanine. Only the CDR3 DNA stays, 33 bases, in frame from base 1. V is reduced by 0 bases and J by 6 bases, leaving a spacing of 2 bases between them. The germline V gene (reference sequence) specifies SEHNR as CDR1 and FQNEAQ as CDR2. The library was prepared using 5' RACE. The instrument given in TCRdb is Illumina Genome Analyzer IIx. The RNA-based TCR cDNA libraries were made using a previously described protocol that was modified in several ways. To prevent cross-contamination, sample-specific barcodes were introduced on both ends of each TCR cDNA library during cDNA synthesis and amplification. Under the source paper's analysis protocol: Each individual had between about 95,000 and nearly 500,000 identified clonotypes, and each library contained roughly 2.2 to 4 million CDR3-containing reads. Reads with improper barcode index combinations were discarded, and clonesets were then built for each library with the MiTCR software. MiTCR filtered or rescued low-quality reads and corrected PCR and sequencing errors when assembling CDR3 clonotypes. Artificial out-of-frame clonotypes were mapped to in-frame sequences, with one indel allowed in the CDR3, and then removed. To measure how similar V and J gene usage was between donors, Jensen-Shannon divergence was divided by mean entropy. TCRdb reprocessing: public reads trimmed at Q25 with fastp, clones called with MiXCR, in-frame beta chains kept. When rows share a CDR3 protein, they turn into one entry using the most common DNA and genes. For this entry, the V and J calls and clone size follow TCRdb and not the study's own pipeline. The sample table records a few hundred thousand distinct CDR3 sequences; more than 25% of these occur just once. The top ten hold more than 5.5% of the sample.

The donors were six healthy women who made up three monozygous twin pairs. All three twin pairs had been reared together, and it was thought likely that the same infectious agents and vaccines had been met by these twin pairs. TCR cDNA libraries were prepared from RNA that had been isolated from peripheral blood mononuclear cells. The chain joins TRBV7-9 to TRBJ1-1; the D gene cannot be named for sure. The TCR sequence derives from a woman aged 18-55 years in good health. The material sequenced was PBMCs. For the CDR3, the sequence is CASSLAPEAFF. The sequenced DNA: TGTGCCAGCAGCTTAGCACCTGAAGCTTTCTTT.